Below, 15 T cell receptor beta chains from the same sample are listed, as sequenced in a study of T cells in Graves' hyperthyroidism and ophthalmopathy. TCR beta CDR3 sequences were amplified from RNA transcripts. First-round RT-PCR targeting the TCR CDR3 was performed with the HTBI primer set. TCRdb re-called the multiplex PCR reads through MiXCR, storing one row per CDR3 protein. The data contain over 700,000 distinct CDR3 sequences, just over 35% of them singletons. The sample consisted of blood. These receptors were collected from a woman in her thirties or forties with Graves' hyperthyroidism.

Comment on this clonotype: One base away lies a much larger clone, so this may be a sequencing read error. This rearrangement joins TRBV6-5 to TRBJ1-5, with TRBD1 as a possible D gene (6 bases). CDR1 MNHEY and CDR2 SVGAGI come from the germline V gene. CDR3 length: 15 residues. The CDR3 spells CAISYSRTAHQPQHF. The CDR3 region has the DNA TGTGCCATCAGTTACTCGAGGACAGCTCATCAGCCCCAGCATTTT.

The genes are TRBV5-6 and TRBJ1-5; 7 positions agree with TRBD1. The trim removed 1 base at V and 7 bases at J, leaving 11 bases unmatched. Germline V gene sequence: CDR1 SGHDT, CDR2 YYEEEE. This CDR3 contains 16 residues. CDR3 protein: CASSLLTGLQGQPQHF. The CDR3, as DNA: TGTGCCAGCAGCTTGTTGACAGGGCTTCAAGGCCAGCCCCAGCATTTT.

DNA for the CDR3: TGTGCCATCAGCCTAGACGCAAGGCTGGAGACCCAGTACTTC. It translates to CAISLDARLETQYF. The chain recombines TRBV10-3 with TRBJ2-5; unclear D gene. This CDR3 comprises 14 residues. Per germline, CDR1 ENHRY and CDR2 SYGVKD. V was shortened by 6 bases and J by 5 bases, with 16 bases between the two germline ends.

The chain has TRBV11-1 and TRBJ2-7, with 7 bases matching TRBD2. There are 13 residues in the CDR3. Germline CDR1 reads SGHAT; CDR2 reads FQDESV (reference sequence). V was clipped by 6 bases and J by 7 bases; unmatched bases: 9. In DNA, the CDR3 is TGTGCCAGCAGTTGGGAGGGTCCTGGAGAGCAGTACTTC. Translated, it gives CASSWEGPGEQYF.

There are many counts of this clonotype. V usage is TRBV2 and J usage is TRBJ1-4, with TRBD1 as a possible D gene (6 bases). Trimming took off 6 bases at V and 7 bases at J, with 9 bases between the two ends. Looked up from germline, CDR1 is SNHLY and CDR2 is FYNNEI. There are 12 residues in the CDR3. The CDR3 coding sequence is TGTGCCAGCAGAGGGGGGGGTGAAAAACTGTTTTTT. Its translation: CASRGGGEKLFF. Based on the CDR3 plus reference TRBV2 and TRBJ1-4, the full variable domain is EPEVTQTPSHQVTQMGQEVILRCVPISNHLYFYWYRQILGQKVEFLVSFYNNEISEKSEIFDDQFSVERPDGSNFTLKIRSTKLEDSAMYFCASRGGGEKLFFGSGTQLSVL.

The chain recombines TRBV20-1 with TRBJ2-1, with D maybe TRBD1 (6 bases). V gave up 6 bases and J gave up 2 bases, with 14 bases separating them. The germline CDR1 and CDR2 sequences are DFQATT and SNEGSKA (reference sequence). The CDR3 is 14 amino acids. CDR3 sequence (DNA): TGCAGTGCGCCGACAGGTTTTACCTACAATGAGCAGTTCTTC. Translated: CSAPTGFTYNEQFF.

This clonotype was counted a few times. This sequence joins TRBV2 and TRBJ1-4; TRBD1 aligns across 9 bases. The CDR3 is 16 amino acids. The V gene's germline CDR1 is SNHLY and CDR2 FYNNEI. Losses at the gene ends were 8 bases for V and 0 bases for J; bases not matched to a gene: 7. Here the CDR3 DNA reads TGTGCCAGCGCCGGACAGGGGCCGGCAACTAATGAAAAACTGTTTTTT. Protein: CASAGQGPATNEKLFF. The full variable domain, in which reference TRBV2 and TRBJ1-4 provide the parts outside the CDR3, is EPEVTQTPSHQVTQMGQEVILRCVPISNHLYFYWYRQILGQKVEFLVSFYNNEISEKSEIFDDQFSVERPDGSNFTLKIRSTKLEDSAMYFCASAGQGPATNEKLFFGSGTQLSVL.

This clonotype has more than one count but fewer than ten. The chain couples TRBV11-2 to TRBJ2-2; D is undetermined. Germline V CDR1 and CDR2: SGHAT, FQNNGV. V lost 0 bases, J lost 4 bases, and 9 bases lay in between. The CDR3 is 15 residues long. In DNA, the CDR3 is TGTGCCAGCAGCTTAGATGTTGGCTTCACCGGGGAGCTGTTTTTT. Protein sequence: CASSLDVGFTGELFF.

The rearrangement joins TRBV7-9 to TRBJ2-1, with 8 bases matching TRBD1. CDR3 size: 16 residues. V trimming: 3 bases; J trimming: 5 bases; junction bases outside the gene matches: 9. Germline lookup yields CDR1 SEHNR and CDR2 FQNEAQ (reference sequence). CDR3 sequence reads: CASSLYRGNLHNEQFF. Written as DNA, the CDR3 is TGTGCCAGCAGCTTGTACAGGGGGAACCTGCACAATGAGCAGTTCTTC.

This clonotype has only a few counts. This chain joins TRBV7-2 and TRBJ2-5, with D perhaps matching TRBD2 (6 bases). Germline lookup yields CDR1 SGHTA and CDR2 FQGNSA. The CDR3 sequence is 15 residues long. Trimming cost V 3 bases and J 4 bases, with 15 bases left between them. Here the CDR3 reads CASSFYAAGGETQYF. CDR3 DNA: TGTGCCAGCAGCTTTTACGCTGCCGGGGGAGAGACCCAGTACTTC.

This clonotype has a handful of counts. V usage is TRBV10-3 and J usage is TRBJ1-6; no firm D call. CDR3 length equals 14 residues. CDR1 is ENHRY and CDR2 is SYGVKD in the germline V gene. The V end lost 6 bases, the J end lost 4 bases, and 10 bases lay between the germline ends. This chain's CDR3 is CAISPTQYNSPLHF. The CDR3 DNA reads TGTGCCATCAGCCCGACACAATATAATTCACCCCTCCACTTT.

This clonotype turned up a few times. The rearrangement joins TRBV20-1 to TRBJ2-5; TRBD2 agrees at 9 bases. The germline V gene has CDR1 DFQATT and CDR2 SNEGSKA (reference sequence). The CDR3 contains 14 residues. The J segment lost 7 bases and the V segment lost 4 bases, leaving 10 bases of the junction unmatched. The CDR3: CSAMGLAGLGTQYF. CDR3 sequence (DNA): TGCAGTGCTATGGGGCTAGCGGGGCTCGGGACCCAGTACTTC.

The rearrangement uses TRBV12-3 or TRBV12-4 and TRBJ2-7; D possibly matches TRBD1 or TRBD2 (6 bases each). V lost 8 bases, J lost 4 bases, and 18 bases lay in between. This CDR3 has 14 residues. The CDR3 loop reads CASGASGAHYEQYF. CDR3 DNA: TGTGCCAGCGGGGCCTCGGGGGCGCATTACGAGCAGTACTTC.

This clonotype was observed a single time. V is TRBV12-3 or TRBV12-4 and J is TRBJ1-2; D remains unclear. Trimming removed 7 bases from V and 4 bases from J, with 10 bases in between. The CDR3 loop spans 12 amino acids. The CDR3 spells CASTFSGYGYTF. CDR3 bases: TGTGCCAGCACTTTTTCGGGCTATGGCTACACCTTC.

A note on this clonotype: The DNA is omitted, as the CDR3 cannot be located on it reliably, and the CDR3 follows TCRdb's listing. The CDR3 sequence: CAVGTGIGQHF. The chain uses TRBV10-3 and TRBJ1-5; the table's D call of TRBD1 was not tested on the DNA. The CDR3 is made up of 11 amino acids, end residues included. Germline V gene lookup returns CDR1 ENHRY and CDR2 SYGVKD.